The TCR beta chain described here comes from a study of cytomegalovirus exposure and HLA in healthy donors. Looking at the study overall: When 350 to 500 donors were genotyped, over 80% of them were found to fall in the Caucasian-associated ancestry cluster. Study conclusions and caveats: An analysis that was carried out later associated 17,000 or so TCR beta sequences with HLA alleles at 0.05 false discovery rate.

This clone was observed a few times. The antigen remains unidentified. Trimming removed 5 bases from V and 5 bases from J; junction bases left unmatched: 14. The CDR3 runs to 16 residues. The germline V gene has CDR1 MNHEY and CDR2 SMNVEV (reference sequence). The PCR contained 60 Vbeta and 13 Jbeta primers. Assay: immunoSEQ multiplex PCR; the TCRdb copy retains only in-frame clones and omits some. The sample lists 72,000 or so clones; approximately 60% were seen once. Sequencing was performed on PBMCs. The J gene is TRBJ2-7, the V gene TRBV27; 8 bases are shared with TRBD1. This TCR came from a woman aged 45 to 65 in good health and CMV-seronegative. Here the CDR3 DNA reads TGTGCCAGCAGTCCCAGGTGGTCTGGCAGGGGGCACGAGCAGTACTTC. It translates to CASSPRWSGRGHEQYF.